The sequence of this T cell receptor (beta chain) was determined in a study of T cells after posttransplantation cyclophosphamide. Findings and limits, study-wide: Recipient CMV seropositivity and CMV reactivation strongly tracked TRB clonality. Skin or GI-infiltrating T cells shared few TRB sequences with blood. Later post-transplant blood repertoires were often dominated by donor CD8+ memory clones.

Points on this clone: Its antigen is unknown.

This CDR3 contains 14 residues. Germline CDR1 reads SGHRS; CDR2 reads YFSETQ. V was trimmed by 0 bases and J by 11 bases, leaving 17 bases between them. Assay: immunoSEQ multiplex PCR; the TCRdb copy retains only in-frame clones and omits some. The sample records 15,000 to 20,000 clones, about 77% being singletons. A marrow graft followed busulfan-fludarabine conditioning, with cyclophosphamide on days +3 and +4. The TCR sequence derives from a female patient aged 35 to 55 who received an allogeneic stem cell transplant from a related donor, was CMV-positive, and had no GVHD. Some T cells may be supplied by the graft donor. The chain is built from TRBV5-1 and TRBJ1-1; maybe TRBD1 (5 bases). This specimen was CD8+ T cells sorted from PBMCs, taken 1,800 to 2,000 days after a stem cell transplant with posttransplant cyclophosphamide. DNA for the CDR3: TGCGCCAGCAGCTTGGCCGGGGGGGAAAAGGTTGCTTTCTTT. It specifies CASSLAGGEKVAFF. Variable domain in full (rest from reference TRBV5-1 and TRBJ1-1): KAGVTQTPRYLIKTRGQQVTLSCSPISGHRSVSWYQQTPGQGLQFLFEYFSETQRNKGNFPGRFSGRQFSNSRSEMNVSTLELGDSALYLCASSLAGGEKVAFFGQGTRLTVV.